The 24 T cell receptor beta chains below come from one sample, sequenced in a study of patients and donors after allogeneic stem cell transplantation. TCRdb ran MiXCR on the RT-PCR reads and lists one entry per CDR3 protein. The top ten hold around 53% of the sample, which has around 7,000 distinct CDR3 sequences, 10% to 15% seen once. The sequencing input was blood, either unsorted or a sorted T cell fraction (not recorded which). Receptors originate from a human donor who was either an allogeneic HSCT recipient or a stem cell or donor lymphocyte infusion donor (not recorded which). It is not recorded whose cells these are; they may come from a transplant donor.

This clonotype was observed a few times. The chain is built from TRBV4-1 and TRBJ1-2, with D uncertain. V lost 4 bases, J lost 8 bases, and 17 bases lay in between. This CDR3 is 14 amino acids long. The V gene's germline CDR1 is MGHRA and CDR2 YSYEKL. CDR3 loop: CASSPPWSTVGYTF. DNA for the CDR3: TGCGCCAGCAGCCCTCCGTGGAGCACCGTGGGCTACACCTTC.

DNA for the CDR3: TGTGCCAGTAGTATTGACAGGCAAGGGTCTAACTATGGCTACACCTTC. Translating gives CASSIDRQGSNYGYTF. The gene calls are TRBV19 and TRBJ1-2, with D perhaps matching TRBD1 (6 bases). The CDR3 loop spans 16 amino acids. V shed 3 bases and J shed 0 bases, with 14 bases lying between them. CDR1 and CDR2 (germline): LNHDA, SQIVND (reference sequence).

This chain uses TRBV19 with TRBJ1-2, with D possibly being TRBD1 (6 bases). Trimming cost V 5 bases and J 4 bases, with 8 bases left between them. Germline-derived CDR1 and CDR2 are LNHDA and SQIVND (reference sequence). CDR3 length: 12 amino acids. CDR3 residues: CASSAGVYGYTF. The CDR3 bases are TGTGCCAGTAGTGCAGGGGTCTATGGCTACACCTTC.

This clonotype was seen only a few times. The J gene is TRBJ2-5, the V gene TRBV11-2; 7 bases line up with TRBD2. The CDR3 totals 15 residues. Germline CDR1 is SGHAT and CDR2 is FQNNGV. V shed 8 bases, J shed 4 bases, and the junction held 13 bases outside the gene matches. The CDR3 region has the DNA TGTGCCAGCTCAAACTACCCGGGGGAGGGAGAGACCCAGTACTTC. Translation: CASSNYPGEGETQYF.

The chain employs TRBV7-9 and TRBJ1-5, with D maybe TRBD1 (6 bases). This CDR3 spans 15 amino acids. Germline loops: CDR1 SEHNR, CDR2 FQNEAQ (reference sequence). V lost 3 bases, J lost 1 base, and 10 bases lay in between. CDR3 sequence (DNA): TGTGCCAGCAGCTTGGGGGGCGCGAGCAATCAGCCCCAGCATTTT. This codes for CASSLGGASNQPQHF.

In its sample, this clonotype ranks as medium-sized. The chain is built from TRBV27 and TRBJ1-2; D is unresolved. Germline V gene data show CDR1 as MNHEY and CDR2 as SMNVEV (reference sequence). Trimming pared 0 bases from V and 4 bases from J, leaving 12 bases between. CDR3 length: 15 residues. CDR3 region: CASSLSYGRVYGYTF. Here the CDR3 DNA reads TGTGCCAGCAGTTTATCTTACGGACGAGTCTATGGCTACACCTTC.

This clonotype appeared a few times. The chain has TRBV11-2 and TRBJ2-2, with D possibly being TRBD1 (6 bases). This CDR3 spans 17 amino acids. CDR1 is SGHAT, CDR2 FQNNGV, per germline. Between the trimmed V and J ends, which lost 1 base and 0 bases, there was a span of 12 bases. The CDR3 is CASSLGTESANTGELFF. The CDR3 nucleotides are TGTGCCAGCAGCTTAGGGACAGAATCCGCGAACACCGGGGAGCTGTTTTTT.

This clonotype was counted between two and nine times. This chain joins TRBV20-1 and TRBJ2-1; 11 bases are shared with TRBD2. Germline V gene sequence: CDR1 DFQATT, CDR2 SNEGSKA (reference sequence). The ends lost 0 bases at V and 4 bases at J; junction bases unmatched: 2. This CDR3 has 15 residues. CDR3 nucleotide sequence: TGCAGTGCTAGAGATGGGACTAGCGGATACAATGAGCAGTTCTTC. It yields the protein CSARDGTSGYNEQFF.

This clonotype showed up many times. J is TRBJ2-3 and V is TRBV5-1; unclear D gene. The V end was cut by 4 bases, the J end by 1 base, with 4 bases between. Germline-derived CDR1 and CDR2 are SGHRS and YFSETQ. The CDR3 loop spans 12 amino acids. CDR3 in DNA: TGCGCCAGCAGCCTCCGCACAGATACGCAGTATTTT. Translating it yields CASSLRTDTQYF.

The table lists this clonotype with a few counts. This rearrangement joins TRBV7-9 to TRBJ1-5; TRBD1 is a possible D gene (5 bases). This CDR3 is 15 amino acids long. Trimming pared 4 bases from V and 3 bases from J, leaving 13 bases between. CDR1 and CDR2 (germline): SEHNR, FQNEAQ (reference sequence). The CDR3 here is CASSSSGGINQPQHF. The CDR3, as DNA: TGTGCCAGCAGCTCAAGTGGGGGAATCAATCAGCCCCAGCATTTT.

This clonotype was counted many times. The chain links TRBV21-1 to TRBJ1-2; the D call of TRBD1 is as the table states it, not checked on the DNA. TRBV21-1 is a documented pseudogene. The CDR3 covers 14 residues. DNA for the CDR3: TGTGCCAGCAGCATATGGACAGGAGGGTATGGCTACACCTTC. Translated: CASSIWTGGYGYTF.

This clonotype is categorized as medium-sized (0.01 to 0.1%). V usage is TRBV7-2 and J usage is TRBJ2-5; 7 bases match TRBD2. Unmatched junction bases numbered 11, after V lost 7 bases and J lost 3 bases. Per the germline V gene, CDR1 is SGHTA and CDR2 is FQGNSA. This CDR3 is 15 amino acids long. The CDR3 protein is CASTIAASGEETQYF. CDR3 DNA sequence: TGTGCCAGCACCATAGCGGCTAGCGGCGAAGAGACCCAGTACTTC.

This clonotype was observed many times. The chain has TRBV7-9 and TRBJ2-2; no clear D gene. The V end lost 5 bases, the J end lost 7 bases, and 11 bases lay between the germline ends. The germline CDR1 and CDR2 sequences are SEHNR and FQNEAQ (reference sequence). The CDR3 has 13 residues. Here the CDR3 DNA reads TGTGCCAGCAGCCCCGTGTGGGGCGGGGAGCTGTTTTTT. Translating it yields CASSPVWGGELFF.

By its share, this clonotype is medium-sized. This rearrangement joins TRBV7-9 to TRBJ1-1; D might be TRBD1 (5 bases). This CDR3 spans 15 amino acids. V shed 1 base and J shed 4 bases, with 13 bases lying between them. Germline CDR1 and CDR2: SEHNR and FQNEAQ (reference sequence). The CDR3 region has the DNA TGTGCCAGCAGCTTAGGGGGCCTGGCCAGCACTGAAGCTTTCTTT. It translates to CASSLGGLASTEAFF. The variable domain in full, completed from reference TRBV7-9 and TRBJ1-1, reads DTGVSQNPRHKITKRGQNVTFRCDPISEHNRLYWYRQTLGQGPEFLTYFQNEAQLEKSRLLSDRFSAERPKGSFSTLEIQRTEQGDSAMYLCASSLGGLASTEAFFGQGTRLTVV.

The chain is built from TRBV7-9 and TRBJ2-7, with D maybe TRBD2 (5 bases). V was pared by 1 base and J by 4 bases, with 14 bases between. CDR1 is SEHNR and CDR2 is FQNEAQ in the germline V gene (reference sequence). The CDR3 is 15 residues long. Here the CDR3 reads CASSLGGYRGYEQYF. CDR3 sequence (DNA): TGTGCCAGCAGCTTAGGTGGCTATCGGGGTTACGAGCAGTACTTC.

This clonotype was observed a few times. Written as DNA, the CDR3 is TGTGCCAGCAGCTTAGTAAGCAGTCCTAGGGAGACCCAGTACTTC. This encodes CASSLVSSPRETQYF. The rearrangement joins TRBV13 to TRBJ2-5; D not resolved. V dropped 1 base and J dropped 5 bases, with 14 bases sitting between them. The germline V gene has CDR1 PRHDT and CDR2 FYEKMQ (reference sequence). There are 15 residues in the CDR3.

The chain joins TRBV11-3 to TRBJ2-1, with D perhaps matching TRBD2 (6 bases). The CDR3 spans 16 residues. The V gene lost 1 base and the J gene lost 7 bases, with 17 bases spanning the gap. Germline CDR1 reads SGHNT; CDR2 reads YENEEA. The CDR3 sequence: CASSLGGDRSGNEQFF. CDR3 sequence (DNA): TGTGCCAGCAGCTTAGGGGGTGATAGGAGCGGGAATGAGCAGTTCTTC.

This clonotype has ten or more counts. Written as DNA, the CDR3 is TGTGCCAGCAGCGCACTTCAGCAGGTCACTGAAGCTTTCTTT. This codes for CASSALQQVTEAFF. The rearrangement joins TRBV9 to TRBJ1-1; D not certain. CDR1 is SGDLS, CDR2 YYNGEE, per germline. V was clipped by 3 bases and J by 4 bases, with 13 bases between them. The CDR3 is 14 amino acids. Variable domain in full (rest from reference TRBV9 and TRBJ1-1): DSGVTQTPKHLITATGQRVTLRCSPRSGDLSVYWYQQSLDQGLQFLIQYYNGEERAKGNILERFSAQQFPDLHSELNLSSLELGDSALYFCASSALQQVTEAFFGQGTRLTVV.

This clonotype was seen at least ten times. The chain is built from TRBV20-1 and TRBJ2-3; maybe TRBD2 (5 bases). The CDR3 runs 13 residues. CDR1 DFQATT and CDR2 SNEGSKA come from the germline V gene (reference sequence). V was pared by 3 bases and J by 9 bases, with 16 bases between. CDR3 region: CSASGRGPGTQYF. The CDR3 nucleotides are TGCAGTGCTAGTGGGCGAGGGCCCGGAACGCAGTATTTT.

The chain recombines TRBV6-2 or TRBV6-3 with TRBJ2-7, with D possibly matching TRBD2 (6 bases). Per the germline V gene, CDR1 is MNHEY and CDR2 is SVGEGT. CDR3 size: 15 residues. Trimming stripped 4 bases from V and 3 bases from J, with 16 bases between. Here the CDR3 DNA reads TGTGCCAGCAGTTCCCCTAAAGCGGGCAACTACGAGCAGTACTTC. It encodes CASSSPKAGNYEQYF.

Notes on this clonotype: Mismatch with germline at one junction end may stem from a read error. The CDR3 coding sequence is TGTGCCAGCGGCACCCGGGAGGGGGCGCGAGCTATCTTT. Residues: CASGTREGARAIF. The chain joins TRBV6-5 to TRBJ1-1; 7 nucleotides line up with TRBD1. The CDR3 totals 13 residues. CDR1 and CDR2 from the germline V gene are MNHEY and SVGAGI.

This clonotype was counted a few times. This chain's CDR3 is CAISEGASDFTDTQYF. The CDR3 DNA is TGTGCCATCAGTGAGGGGGCTAGCGACTTCACAGATACGCAGTATTTT. The chain uses TRBV10-3 and TRBJ2-3, with D maybe TRBD2 (6 bases). CDR1 is ENHRY and CDR2 is SYGVKD in the germline V gene. V shed 2 bases and J shed 2 bases, with 14 bases lying between them. The CDR3 runs to 16 residues.

This clonotype is labeled medium-sized (0.01 to 0.1%). This chain uses TRBV7-2 with TRBJ1-1, with D possibly being TRBD1 (5 bases). The CDR3 has 16 amino acids. Germline CDR1 SGHTA, CDR2 FQGNSA. Trimming pared 5 bases from V and 1 base from J, leaving 17 bases between. CDR3 amino acids: CASSTRDGWRNTEAFF. The CDR3 nucleotides read TGTGCCAGCAGCACCCGGGACGGCTGGCGGAACACTGAAGCTTTCTTT.

This clonotype was counted a few times. This sequence joins TRBV3-1 and TRBJ2-3, with 15 bases fitting TRBD2. Germline V gene lookup returns CDR1 LGHDT and CDR2 YNNKEL (reference sequence). CDR3 length: 15 amino acids. The V and J ends lost 4 bases and 6 bases, in that order; junction bases with no gene match: 2. This chain's CDR3 is CASSPGTSGRDTQYF. The CDR3, as DNA: TGTGCCAGCAGCCCGGGGACTAGCGGGAGGGATACGCAGTATTTT.